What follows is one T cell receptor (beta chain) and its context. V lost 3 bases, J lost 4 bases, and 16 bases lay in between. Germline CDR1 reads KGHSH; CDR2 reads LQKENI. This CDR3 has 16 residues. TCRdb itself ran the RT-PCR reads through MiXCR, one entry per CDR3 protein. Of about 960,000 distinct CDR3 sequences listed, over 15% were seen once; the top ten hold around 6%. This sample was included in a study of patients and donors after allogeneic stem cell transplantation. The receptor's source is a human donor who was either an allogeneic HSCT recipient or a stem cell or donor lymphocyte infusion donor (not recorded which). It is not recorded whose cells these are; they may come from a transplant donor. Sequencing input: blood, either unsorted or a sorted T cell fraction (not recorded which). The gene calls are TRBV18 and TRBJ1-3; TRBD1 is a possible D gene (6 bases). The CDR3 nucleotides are TGTGCCAGCTCACCCGCCTGGGGGGCCTCCGGAAACACCATATATTTT. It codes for CASSPAWGASGNTIYF.